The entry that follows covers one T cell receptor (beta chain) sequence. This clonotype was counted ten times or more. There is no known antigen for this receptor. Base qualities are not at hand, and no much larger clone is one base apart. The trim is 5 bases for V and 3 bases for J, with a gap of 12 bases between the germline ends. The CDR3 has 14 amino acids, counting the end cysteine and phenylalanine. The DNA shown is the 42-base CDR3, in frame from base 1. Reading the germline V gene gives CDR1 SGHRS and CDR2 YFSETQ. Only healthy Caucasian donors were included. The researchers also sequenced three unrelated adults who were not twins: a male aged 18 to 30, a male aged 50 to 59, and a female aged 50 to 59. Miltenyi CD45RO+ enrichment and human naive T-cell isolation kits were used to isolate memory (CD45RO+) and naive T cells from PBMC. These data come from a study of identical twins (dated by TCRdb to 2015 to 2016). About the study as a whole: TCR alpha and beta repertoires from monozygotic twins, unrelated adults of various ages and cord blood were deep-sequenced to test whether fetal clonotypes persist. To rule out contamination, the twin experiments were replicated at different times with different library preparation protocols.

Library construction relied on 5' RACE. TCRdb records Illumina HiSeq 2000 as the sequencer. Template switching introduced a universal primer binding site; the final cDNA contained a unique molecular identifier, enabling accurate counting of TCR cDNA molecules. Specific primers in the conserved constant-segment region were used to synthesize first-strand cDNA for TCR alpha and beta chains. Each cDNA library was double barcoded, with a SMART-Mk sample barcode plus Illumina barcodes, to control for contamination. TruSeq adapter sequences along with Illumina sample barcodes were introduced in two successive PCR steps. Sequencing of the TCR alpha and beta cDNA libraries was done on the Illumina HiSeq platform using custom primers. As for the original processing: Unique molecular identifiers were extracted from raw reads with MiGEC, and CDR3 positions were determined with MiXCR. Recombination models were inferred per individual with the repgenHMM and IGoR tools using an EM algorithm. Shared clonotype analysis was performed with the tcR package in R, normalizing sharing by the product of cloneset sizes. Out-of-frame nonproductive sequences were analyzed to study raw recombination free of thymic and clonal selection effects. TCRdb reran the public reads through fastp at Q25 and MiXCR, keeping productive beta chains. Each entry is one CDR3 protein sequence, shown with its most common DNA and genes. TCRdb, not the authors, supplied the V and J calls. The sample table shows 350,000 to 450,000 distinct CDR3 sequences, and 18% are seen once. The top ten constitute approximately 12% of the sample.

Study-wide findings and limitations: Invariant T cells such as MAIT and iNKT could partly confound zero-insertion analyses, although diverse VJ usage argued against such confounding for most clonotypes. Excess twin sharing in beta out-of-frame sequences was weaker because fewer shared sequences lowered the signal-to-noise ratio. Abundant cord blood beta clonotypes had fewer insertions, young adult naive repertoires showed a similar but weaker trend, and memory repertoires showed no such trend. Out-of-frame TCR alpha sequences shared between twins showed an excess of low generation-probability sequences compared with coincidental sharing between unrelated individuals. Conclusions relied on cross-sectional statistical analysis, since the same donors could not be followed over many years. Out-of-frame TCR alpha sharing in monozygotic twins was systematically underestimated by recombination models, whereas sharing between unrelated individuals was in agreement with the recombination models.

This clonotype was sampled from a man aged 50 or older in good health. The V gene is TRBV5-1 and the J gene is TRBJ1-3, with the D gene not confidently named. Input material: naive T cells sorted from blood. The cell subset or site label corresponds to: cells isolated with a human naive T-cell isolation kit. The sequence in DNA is TGCGCCAGCAGAGACGAGCTCGGTGGAAACACCATATATTTT. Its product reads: CASRDELGGNTIYF.